The 27 T cell receptor beta chains in this list originate from one sample, sequenced in a study of blood T cell repertoires in COVID-19. Here immunoSEQ multiplex PCR was the method, and the copy in TCRdb shows in-frame clones only, minus some. Of about 180,000 clones in the sample, about 79% are singletons; the top ten hold 15%. Sequencing used PBMCs or T cells enriched from blood (not recorded which). The receptor set was obtained from a man aged 50-60 years who had recovered from COVID-19.

This chain joins TRBV4-1 and TRBJ1-5; D is unclear. The germline V and J ends were trimmed by 5 bases and 0 bases, with 8 bases remaining between them. Looked up from germline, CDR1 is MGHRA and CDR2 is YSYEKL. The CDR3 loop spans 14 amino acids. CDR3 region: CASSGLYSNQPQHF. Written as DNA, the CDR3 is TGCGCCAGCAGCGGGCTGTATAGCAATCAGCCCCAGCATTTT.

In its sample, this clone was seen once. The chain recombines TRBV18 with TRBJ1-1; 10 bases agree with TRBD1. CDR1 and CDR2 from the germline V gene are KGHSH and LQKENI. The CDR3 extends over 16 amino acids. J was trimmed by 4 bases and V by 3 bases; bases with no gene match: 8. CDR3 nucleotide sequence: TGTGCCAGCTCACCGAAGACAGGGGGCAGGGTCACTGAAGCTTTCTTT. Encoded protein: CASSPKTGGRVTEAFF.

The V call is TRBV6-5, the J call TRBJ2-1; the D gene is possibly TRBD2 (5 bases). Per the germline V gene, CDR1 is MNHEY and CDR2 is SVGAGI. CDR3 length equals 10 residues. Trimming stripped 8 bases from V and 7 bases from J, with 6 bases between. The CDR3 DNA sequence: TGTGCCAGCCGGGGAAATGAGCAGTTCTTC. It codes for CASRGNEQFF.

The count of this clone is one. The V and J genes are TRBV5-5 and TRBJ1-1, with 9 bases that match TRBD1. The CDR3 runs 14 residues. The V segment lost 4 bases and the J segment 7 bases; nucleotides outside the gene matches: 8. Germline V gene data show CDR1 as SGHKS and CDR2 as YYEKEE (reference sequence). In DNA, the CDR3 is TGTGCCAGCAGCCCAGGGACAGGGAGGAGTGAAGCTTTCTTT. It codes for CASSPGTGRSEAFF.

V usage is TRBV10-3 and J usage is TRBJ1-2; 7 bases are shared with TRBD1. Germline loops: CDR1 ENHRY, CDR2 SYGVKD. This CDR3 region has 15 residues. J gave up 6 bases and V 0 bases, and 7 bases lay outside the gene matches. The chain's CDR3 is CAISESRGQSHGYTF. In DNA form, the CDR3 reads TGTGCCATCAGTGAGTCAAGGGGGCAGTCTCATGGCTACACCTTC.

The V call is TRBV6-5, the J call TRBJ1-1; tentatively, D is TRBD1 (6 bases). With 7 bases removed from V and 1 base from J, the gap between germline ends came to 13 bases. The CDR3 is made up of 14 amino acids. The germline CDR1 and CDR2 sequences are MNHEY and SVGAGI. In DNA, the CDR3 is TGTGCCAGCACTGGGTCGACAGGGAACACTGAAGCTTTCTTT. This sequence encodes CASTGSTGNTEAFF.

The rearrangement joins TRBV7-8 to TRBJ2-5, with D maybe TRBD2 (7 bases). Germline lookup yields CDR1 SGHVS and CDR2 FQNEAQ. With 5 bases removed from V and 4 bases from J, the gap between germline ends came to 14 bases. The CDR3 sequence is 14 residues long. As DNA, the CDR3 is TGTGCCAGCAGCCTGGGGGGGGCTGGAGAGACCCAGTACTTC. This codes for CASSLGGAGETQYF.

The V gene is TRBV29-1, the J gene TRBJ2-3; maybe TRBD1 (6 bases). Trimming removed 4 bases from V and 6 bases from J, with 11 bases in between. The CDR3 has 12 amino acids. Germline loops: CDR1 SQVTM, CDR2 ANQGSEA. DNA of the CDR3: TGCAGCGTTGTGGGGGCGCCTGATACGCAGTATTTT. Protein sequence: CSVVGAPDTQYF.

The chain is built from TRBV4-1 and TRBJ1-4, with a possible D match to TRBD1 (5 bases). The CDR3 covers 16 residues. The germline V gene has CDR1 MGHRA and CDR2 YSYEKL. Trimming left V 0 bases short and J 3 bases short, with 11 bases between. CDR3 amino acids: CASSQDGGGANEKLFF. CDR3 DNA: TGCGCCAGCAGCCAAGATGGGGGGGGTGCTAATGAAAAACTGTTTTTT.

The J gene is TRBJ1-1, the V gene TRBV6-1; 8 nucleotides align to TRBD1. The germline V gene has CDR1 MNHNS and CDR2 SASEGT. V was clipped by 2 bases and J by 5 bases; unmatched bases: 7. This CDR3 spans 15 amino acids. CDR3 sequence: CASSEFDRGRTEAFF. As DNA, the CDR3 is TGTGCCAGCAGTGAATTCGACAGGGGTAGAACTGAAGCTTTCTTT.

The J gene is TRBJ2-7, the V gene TRBV5-1; 9 bases are a match to TRBD1. The CDR3 is 17 residues long. The V segment lost 2 bases and the J segment 0 bases; nucleotides outside the gene matches: 9. Germline V gene sequence: CDR1 SGHRS, CDR2 YFSETQ. The CDR3 is CASSFTTGQGFSYEQYF. The CDR3 DNA reads TGCGCCAGCAGCTTTACTACTGGACAGGGGTTCTCCTACGAGCAGTACTTC.

The chain has TRBV5-1 and TRBJ2-5; tentatively, D is TRBD1 (6 bases). The CDR3 covers 14 residues. Trimming cost V 2 bases and J 1 base, with 9 bases left between them. The germline V gene encodes CDR1 SGHRS and CDR2 YFSETQ. Here the CDR3 reads CASSFKDSQETQYF. The CDR3, as DNA: TGCGCCAGCAGCTTCAAGGACAGCCAAGAGACCCAGTACTTC.

The rearrangement links TRBV7-9 to TRBJ2-7; possibly TRBD1 for D (6 bases). The CDR3 extends over 16 amino acids. In germline, CDR1 is SEHNR, CDR2 FQNEAQ (reference sequence). V lost 1 base to trimming and J lost 0 bases, with 13 bases between them. The CDR3 protein is CASSLGDTQSSYEQYF. The CDR3 nucleotides are TGTGCCAGCAGCTTAGGGGACACCCAGAGCTCCTACGAGCAGTACTTC.

J is TRBJ1-5 and V is TRBV28; tentative D call: TRBD1 (5 bases). The germline gives CDR1 MDHEN, CDR2 SYDVKM. The V end was cut by 5 bases, the J end by 7 bases, with 18 bases between. CDR3 size: 15 residues. The CDR3 spells CASSTFQGMGQPQHF. In nucleotides, the CDR3 is TGTGCCAGCAGTACCTTCCAGGGTATGGGGCAGCCCCAGCATTTT.

The CDR3 coding sequence is TGTGCCAGTACCAAGGACAGGGGTTTCTCAGAGACCCAGTACTTC. Amino acid sequence: CASTKDRGFSETQYF. This sequence joins TRBV19 and TRBJ2-5, with 9 bases lining up with TRBD1. V was clipped by 7 bases and J by 4 bases; unmatched bases: 10. Germline V gene data show CDR1 as LNHDA and CDR2 as SQIVND (reference sequence). The CDR3 consists of 15 residues. Looking up the rest from reference TRBV19 and TRBJ2-5 gives the full variable domain: DGGITQSPKYLFRKEGQNVTLSCEQNLNHDAMYWYRQDPGQGLRLIYYSQIVNDFQKGDIAEGYSVSREKKESFPLTVTSAQKNPTAFYLCASTKDRGFSETQYFGPGTRLLVL.

There are many counts of this clone. This sample also contains other DNA sequences that code for the same CDR3. The J gene is TRBJ2-7, the V gene TRBV5-1, with a weak D call TRBD1 (7 bases). V was clipped by 1 base and J by 4 bases, with 15 bases between them. The CDR3 covers 15 residues. The germline CDR1 and CDR2 sequences are SGHRS and YFSETQ. The CDR3 region has the DNA TGCGCCAGCAGCTTGACGGCAGGGGGAGGTTACGAGCAGTACTTC. Protein: CASSLTAGGGYEQYF.

The rearrangement links TRBV24-1 to TRBJ1-2; D gene uncertain. The CDR3 runs 12 residues. Germline V lookup: CDR1 KGHDR, CDR2 SFDVKD. V was clipped by 6 bases and J by 7 bases, with 11 bases between them. CDR3 coding DNA: TGTGCCACCAGTACGGGTGATTCTGGCTACACCTTC. Protein sequence: CATSTGDSGYTF.

This sequence joins TRBV3-1 (or the pseudogene TRBV3-2) and TRBJ1-2, with D possibly TRBD1 on 5 matching bases. This CDR3 contains 15 residues. Germline values: CDR1 LGHDT, CDR2 YNNKEL (reference sequence). Trimming pared 4 bases from V and 0 bases from J, leaving 12 bases between. CDR3: CASSRGGATNYGYTF. In DNA form, the CDR3 reads TGTGCCAGCAGCCGGGGAGGGGCGACTAACTATGGCTACACCTTC.

The J gene is TRBJ2-7, the V gene TRBV5-1; TRBD1 might be the D (7 bases). CDR3 length: 15 residues. Per the germline V gene, CDR1 is SGHRS and CDR2 is YFSETQ. Trimming pared 3 bases from V and 5 bases from J, leaving 18 bases between. The CDR3, as DNA: TGCGCCAGCAGCTCTCTTCTGGGCAGGGGGGACGAGCAGTACTTC. It yields the protein CASSSLLGRGDEQYF.

The chain couples TRBV13 to TRBJ1-6, with D maybe TRBD1 (5 bases). V was clipped by 1 base and J by 7 bases, with 8 bases between them. Germline values: CDR1 PRHDT, CDR2 FYEKMQ (reference sequence). CDR3 size: 14 residues. The CDR3 DNA sequence: TGTGCCAGCAGCTTAGTACAGGTGAATTCACCCCTCCACTTT. It translates to CASSLVQVNSPLHF.

This chain joins TRBV28 and TRBJ1-6; D is undetermined. Trimming pared 4 bases from V and 0 bases from J, leaving 13 bases between. The germline V gene has CDR1 MDHEN and CDR2 SYDVKM. The CDR3 consists of 17 residues. CDR3 sequence reads: CASSSEGPGSYNSPLHF. The CDR3 bases are TGTGCCAGCAGTTCCGAGGGTCCGGGCTCCTATAATTCACCCCTCCACTTT. Full variable domain (remainder filled in from reference TRBV28 and TRBJ1-6): DVKVTQSSRYLVKRTGEKVFLECVQDMDHENMFWYRQDPGLGLRLIYFSYDVKMKEKGDIPEGYSVSREKKERFSLILESASTNQTSMYLCASSSEGPGSYNSPLHFGNGTRLTVT.

The chain is built from TRBV4-1 and TRBJ2-7, with D maybe TRBD1 (5 bases). Germline loops: CDR1 MGHRA, CDR2 YSYEKL. The CDR3 spans 15 residues. Deletions cut 4 bases from V and 0 bases from J, with 13 bases between. This CDR3 is CASSPTQVFSYEQYF. CDR3 DNA sequence: TGCGCCAGCAGCCCCACACAGGTATTCTCCTACGAGCAGTACTTC.

The chain links TRBV3-1 (or the pseudogene TRBV3-2) to TRBJ1-1, with D perhaps matching TRBD1 (5 bases). V lost 8 bases, J lost 3 bases, and 10 bases lay in between. Germline V gene data show CDR1 as LGHDT and CDR2 as YNNKEL (reference sequence). This CDR3 has 12 residues. The CDR3 DNA is TGTGCCAGCCAGTGGGGGGACACTGAAGCTTTCTTT. Protein sequence: CASQWGDTEAFF.

The chain links TRBV2 to TRBJ2-1; TRBD2 matches 7 bases. V dropped 9 bases and J dropped 0; count of bases not matched to a gene: 8. Germline V lookup: CDR1 SNHLY, CDR2 FYNNEI. The CDR3 extends over 15 amino acids. CDR3 amino acids: CASGSGESSYNEQFF. DNA of the CDR3: TGTGCCAGTGGAAGCGGGGAGAGCTCCTACAATGAGCAGTTCTTC.

The V and J genes are TRBV24-1 and TRBJ1-1; D gene ambiguous. There are 16 residues in the CDR3. In germline, CDR1 is KGHDR, CDR2 SFDVKD. Trimming cost V 4 bases and J 1 base, with 15 bases left between them. CDR3 protein: CATSDYPASGNTEAFF. The CDR3 DNA sequence: TGTGCCACCAGTGACTATCCGGCTTCGGGGAACACTGAAGCTTTCTTT.

This clone has a handful of counts. The CDR3 region is CASSPLAGVNNEQFF. CDR3 sequence (DNA): TGTGCCAGCAGCCCGCTAGCGGGGGTCAACAATGAGCAGTTCTTC. The rearrangement uses TRBV4-2 and TRBJ2-1; TRBD2 aligns across 10 bases. The germline CDR1 and CDR2 sequences are LGHNA and YNFKEQ. V lost 4 bases and J lost 5; bases outside the gene matches: 5. The CDR3 spans 15 residues.

The V call is TRBV14, the J call TRBJ1-6, with a weak D call TRBD1 (5 bases). Per germline, CDR1 SGHDN and CDR2 FVKESK. CDR3 size: 14 residues. Trimming stripped 0 bases from V and 7 bases from J, with 7 bases between. The CDR3: CASSQETVNSPLHF. CDR3 DNA: TGTGCCAGCAGCCAAGAGACAGTCAATTCACCCCTCCACTTT.